One T cell receptor (beta chain) is described in this entry. Its antigen is not known. Building of the TCR beta libraries involved iRepertoire HTBI primers and Arm-PCR of CDR3 regions. One entry per CDR3 protein, called by TCRdb with MiXCR from the multiplex PCR reads. The sample yields about 300,000 distinct CDR3 sequences, around a fifth seen once. This record comes from a study of regulatory T cells in long-lasting Graves disease. Study outcomes and limitations: Preferential use of TRBV28, TRBJ1-2 and TRBJ2-5 was seen in persistent disease.

Noted time point: persistent/refractory GD, antithyroid drugs over 5 years with positive TRAb. Extracted PBMC RNA gave rise to the TCR library. Per the germline V gene, CDR1 is DFQATT and CDR2 is SNEGSKA (reference sequence). The CDR3 consists of 14 residues. V dropped 0 bases and J dropped 4 bases, with 12 bases sitting between them. The chain has TRBV20-1 and TRBJ1-1, with D possibly being TRBD1 (6 bases). The specimen was peripheral blood mononuclear cells (PBMCs), collected when the disease was refractory, from a patient treated with antithyroid drugs. The receptor comes from a female donor with Graves disease. The CDR3 sequence: CSAREGGSSTEAFF. CDR3 in DNA: TGCAGTGCTAGAGAAGGGGGGAGTAGCACTGAAGCTTTCTTT.